This is a list of T cell receptor beta chains from one sample in a study of cytomegalovirus exposure and HLA in healthy donors. The repertoire was sequenced with immunoSEQ multiplex PCR; TCRdb's copy has only in-frame clones and lacks some. The repertoire holds 100,000 to 140,000 clones, 60% to 80% seen once, with less than 2.5% in the top ten. Sequencing was done on a sample of PBMCs. The source is a man aged 18 to 30 in good health and CMV-seronegative. Both conserved end residues are trimmed from each CDR3. The D gene is left open where the match is weak.

D: -
V: TRBV9
J: TRBJ2-5
CDR3: ASSVDGGQSKETQY

D: -
V: TRBV5-1
J: TRBJ1-1
CDR3: ASSWRPNTEAF

D: -
V: TRBV28
J: TRBJ1-6
CDR3: ASSLLAVVGGNSPLH

D: -
V: TRBV4-2
J: TRBJ1-3
CDR3: ASSQARGLSGNTIY

D: -
V: TRBV4-3
J: TRBJ1-5
CDR3: ASSQDRGNQPQH

D: -
V: TRBV7-2
J: TRBJ1-2
CDR3: ASSSGPQGYGYT

D: TRBD1
V: TRBV6-5
J: TRBJ2-7
CDR3: ASSFSPGQGGEQY

D: -
V: TRBV4-3
J: TRBJ1-2
CDR3: ASSQEGSNPNYGYT

D: TRBD2
V: TRBV7-2
J: TRBJ2-7
CDR3: ASSQTLAGVREQY

D: TRBD1
V: TRBV5-4
J: TRBJ1-4
CDR3: AVGQGGEKLF

D: -
V: TRBV2
J: TRBJ2-2
CDR3: ASRQEHTGELF

D: -
V: TRBV5-6
J: TRBJ2-3
CDR3: ASSSQAVTDTQY

D: TRBD1
V: TRBV5-4
J: TRBJ2-5
CDR3: ASSIDPGTGETQY

D: -
V: TRBV15
J: TRBJ2-5
CDR3: ATSRDRGNGETQY

D: -
V: TRBV10-1
J: TRBJ2-7
CDR3: ASSEIPSRSEQY

D: -
V: TRBV19
J: TRBJ1-2
CDR3: ASTGRPSYGYT

D: TRBD1
V: TRBV2
J: TRBJ2-5
CDR3: ASNRDRQETQY